The TCR beta chain under discussion was sequenced for a study of post-analysis software for immune sequencing data. The library was made from cDNA and included unique molecular identifiers. Via MiXCR, TCRdb re-called the PCR reads, giving one row per CDR3 protein. This sample has 750,000 to 950,000 distinct CDR3 sequences, with about half found just once. The CDR3 covers 14 residues. V lost 4 bases and J lost 4; bases outside the gene matches: 3. Per germline, CDR1 MNHEY and CDR2 SVGAGI. On this clonotype: The antigen is undetermined.

Study-wide points: Four or five TRBV segments were more frequent in patients than controls; TRBV5-6, TRBV5-1 and TRBV20-1 belonged to this group.

Material for sequencing was blood. This chain connects TRBV6-5 to TRBJ1-4; 7 bases line up with TRBD1. The TCR originated in a girl aged 5-17 years with multiple sclerosis. The CDR3 sequence: CASSFRGSNEKLFF. DNA of the CDR3: TGTGCCAGCAGTTTCAGGGGGAGTAATGAAAAACTGTTTTTT.